These 15 T cell receptor beta chains were all obtained from the same sample, sequenced in a study of liver allograft versus peripheral blood T cells. At the level of the study: Comparative analysis was performed on T cell receptor repertoires from transplanted livers and from recipients' peripheral blood.

TCRdb independently ran MiXCR on the reads; one entry per CDR3 protein. The sample consists of several thousand distinct CDR3 sequences, over 15% of them appearing once. The receptors were sampled from a human patient who had a liver transplant. Some T cells may arise from the graft donor.

By share, this clonotype ranks as medium-sized. The chain has TRBV5-4 and TRBJ1-2; TRBD1 might be the D (6 bases). This CDR3 has 14 residues. Germline-derived CDR1 and CDR2 are SGHNT and YYREEE (reference sequence). The V end was cut by 0 bases, the J end by 5 bases, with 11 bases between. CDR3 in DNA: TGTGCCAGCAGCTTGGCCAGGGGATGGTATGGCTACACCTTC. Amino acids: CASSLARGWYGYTF.

This clonotype is categorized as medium-sized. This chain joins TRBV29-1 and TRBJ2-7; D is possibly TRBD1 or TRBD2 (5 bases each). CDR3 length: 13 amino acids. V lost 2 bases and J lost 6, with 14 bases in between. Germline-derived CDR1 and CDR2 are SQVTM and ANQGSEA. The CDR3: CSVEPGAGGEQYF. The CDR3 coding sequence is TGCAGCGTTGAACCCGGGGCCGGTGGCGAGCAGTACTTC.

This clonotype is deemed medium-sized. The CDR3 region is CASSLSQLGYGYTF. CDR3 coding DNA: TGTGCCAGCAGCTTATCACAGTTGGGCTATGGCTACACCTTC. The chain couples TRBV7-2 to TRBJ1-2; no definite D call. V was pared by 2 bases and J by 4 bases, with 11 bases between. The CDR3 spans 14 residues. CDR1 and CDR2 from the germline V gene are SGHTA and FQGNSA.

As for this clonotype: This likely came from a read error, as a far larger clone is one base away. This chain connects TRBV6-5 to TRBJ1-1; D might be TRBD1 (6 bases). CDR3 length: 16 amino acids. Germline V gene lookup returns CDR1 MNHEY and CDR2 SVGAGI. V was trimmed by 5 bases and J by 1 base, leaving 17 bases between them. The CDR3 protein is CASSGGMGRGNTEAFF. CDR3 nucleotides: TGTGCCAGCAGTGGAGGAATGGGCAGGGGGAACACTGAAGCTTTCTTT.

The V gene is TRBV20-1, the J gene TRBJ1-1; 7 nucleotides agree with TRBD1. V was clipped by 6 bases and J by 6 bases; unmatched bases: 10. The germline gives CDR1 DFQATT, CDR2 SNEGSKA (reference sequence). The CDR3 covers 13 residues. The CDR3 sequence: CSANKPGTAEAFF. The CDR3 DNA reads TGCAGTGCAAATAAGCCAGGGACAGCTGAAGCTTTCTTT.

On this clonotype: A read error is likely, as this CDR3 ends without the conserved phenylalanine or tryptophan. The chain carries TRBV2 and TRBJ1-2; TRBD1 is a possible D gene (5 bases). The V and J ends lost 6 bases and 6 bases respectively, with 23 bases between them. There are 16 residues in the CDR3. Germline CDR1 and CDR2: SNHLY and FYNNEI. The DNA of the CDR3 is TGTGCCAGCAGGTCCCTCCCGGGACGTACAAAGGATGGCTACACCTAC. Translation gives CASRSLPGRTKDGYTY.

By sample share, this clonotype is medium-sized. This chain uses TRBV13 with TRBJ1-1; unclear D gene. Germline CDR1 and CDR2: PRHDT and FYEKMQ (reference sequence). CDR3 length: 14 residues. Trimming left V 1 base short and J 0 bases short, with 6 bases between. CDR3 sequence reads: CASSLESVNTEAFF. The CDR3, as DNA: TGTGCCAGCAGCTTAGAGTCTGTGAACACTGAAGCTTTCTTT.

The chain uses TRBV20-1 and TRBJ2-1, with 12 nucleotides matching TRBD1. J was trimmed by 11 bases and V by 1 base; bases with no gene match: 6. CDR1 and CDR2 from the germline V gene are DFQATT and SNEGSKA (reference sequence). There are 14 residues in the CDR3. DNA for the CDR3: TGCAGTGCTAGAGTGGCGGGACAGGGGGCGCAGCAGTTCTTC. It codes for CSARVAGQGAQQFF.

The chain uses TRBV20-1 and TRBJ2-7; D unclear. With 4 bases removed from V and 3 bases from J, the gap between germline ends came to 13 bases. The CDR3 covers 13 residues. In germline, CDR1 is DFQATT, CDR2 SNEGSKA (reference sequence). In nucleotides, the CDR3 is TGCAGTGCTACCCACGGATTCTACTACGAGCAGTACTTC. Amino acids: CSATHGFYYEQYF.

About this clonotype: Possible read error: a much larger clone is one base away. This chain uses TRBV6-2 or TRBV6-3 with TRBJ1-4; the D gene is possibly TRBD1 (5 bases). The CDR3 spans 13 residues. The germline CDR1 and CDR2 sequences are MNHEY and SVGEGT. This CDR3 is CASSYGRAEKLLF. The DNA for the CDR3 is TGTGCCAGCAGTTACGGCAGGGCTGAAAAACTGCTTTTT.

This clonotype qualifies as medium-sized. This chain links TRBV18 with TRBJ2-1; 8 nucleotides agree with TRBD1. Germline CDR1 and CDR2: KGHSH and LQKENI. The junction had 5 bases not matched to a gene; V was cut back by 3 bases and J by 4 bases. This CDR3 contains 15 residues. In DNA form, the CDR3 reads TGTGCCAGCTCACCGGCCCAGGGGGCATACAATGAGCAGTTCTTC. Its protein product is CASSPAQGAYNEQFF.

In this sample, this clonotype turned up a few times. V and J are TRBV11-2 and TRBJ1-2; TRBD1 agrees at 8 bases. The CDR3 covers 14 residues. The V segment lost 3 bases and the J segment 2 bases; nucleotides outside the gene matches: 2. Germline CDR1 is SGHAT and CDR2 is FQNNGV. DNA of the CDR3: TGTGCCAGCAGCTTGGGACAGGCCAACTATGGCTACACCTTC. Amino acids: CASSLGQANYGYTF.

In its sample, this clonotype is medium-sized. The rearrangement uses TRBV29-1 and TRBJ1-2; TRBD1 agrees at 7 bases. Germline assignment: CDR1 SQVTM and CDR2 ANQGSEA. J gave up 5 bases and V 1 base, and 7 bases lay outside the gene matches. This CDR3 comprises 14 residues. CDR3 amino acids: CSVEASGGGYGYTF. DNA for the CDR3: TGCAGCGTTGAAGCCTCAGGGGGGGGTTATGGCTACACCTTC.

There are a few counts of this clonotype. The chain joins TRBV7-9 to TRBJ1-1; D gene ambiguous. Trimming cost V 8 bases and J 10 bases, with 5 bases left between them. The CDR3 runs to 8 residues. Germline V lookup: CDR1 SEHNR, CDR2 FQNEAQ (reference sequence). The CDR3 loop is CASPPAFF. DNA for the CDR3: TGTGCCAGCCCCCCAGCTTTCTTT. Using reference TRBV7-9 and TRBJ1-1 for the parts outside the CDR3, the full variable domain is DTGVSQNPRHKITKRGQNVTFRCDPISEHNRLYWYRQTLGQGPEFLTYFQNEAQLEKSRLLSDRFSAERPKGSFSTLEIQRTEQGDSAMYLCASPPAFFGQGTRLTVV.

This clonotype was counted between two and nine times. The chain is built from TRBV20-1 and TRBJ1-6; TRBD1 is a possible D gene (6 bases). Germline V lookup: CDR1 DFQATT, CDR2 SNEGSKA (reference sequence). With 5 bases removed from V and 7 bases from J, the gap between germline ends came to 18 bases. This CDR3 has 15 amino acids. CDR3 protein: CSAPKSRGGNSPLHF. CDR3 bases: TGCAGTGCTCCGAAGTCCAGGGGAGGAAATTCACCCCTCCACTTT.